The 7 T cell receptor beta chains below come from one sample, sequenced in a study of blood T cell repertoires in COVID-19. Method: immunoSEQ multiplex PCR; TCRdb's copy keeps in-frame clones and lacks some. The sample lists a few hundred thousand clones; 75% to 90% were seen once. Sequencing input: peripheral blood. These receptors all stem from a man in his thirties or forties with active or convalescent COVID-19.

The genes are TRBV5-4 and TRBJ1-2, with TRBD1 matching 8 bases. The CDR3 has 15 amino acids. V shed 0 bases, J shed 3 bases, and the junction held 4 bases outside the gene matches. Germline assignment: CDR1 SGHNT and CDR2 YYREEE (reference sequence). CDR3 protein: CASSLAQGADYGYTF. DNA for the CDR3: TGTGCCAGCAGCTTGGCCCAGGGGGCGGACTATGGCTACACCTTC.

The rearrangement uses TRBV2 and TRBJ1-5; D remains unclear. The V end was cut by 6 bases, the J end by 6 bases, with 27 bases between. This CDR3 is 18 amino acids long. Germline CDR1 and CDR2: SNHLY and FYNNEI. CDR3 in DNA: TGTGCCAGCAGGTTGGGCTGGGCATACCCGCTCGATAGTCAGCCCCAGCATTTT. This translates into CASRLGWAYPLDSQPQHF.

The chain joins TRBV30 to TRBJ2-7; tentatively, D is TRBD1 (6 bases). This CDR3 has 14 residues. Germline V gene sequence: CDR1 GTSNPN, CDR2 SVGIG (reference sequence). Trimming took off 2 bases at V and 6 bases at J, with 17 bases between the two ends. The DNA for the CDR3 is TGTGCCTGGAGTTGGGACAACTCGGCTAGCGAGCAGTACTTC. Translation gives CAWSWDNSASEQYF.

The CDR3 nucleotides are TGTGCCAGCAGCAACGCCGGGACTAGCGACTACGAGCAGTACTTC. This translates into CASSNAGTSDYEQYF. V and J are TRBV7-2 and TRBJ2-7; TRBD2 matches 10 bases. Germline lookup yields CDR1 SGHTA and CDR2 FQGNSA. This CDR3 comprises 15 residues. V lost 5 bases, J lost 3 bases, and 7 bases stayed unmatched.

The chain is built from TRBV30 and TRBJ1-4; maybe TRBD1 (5 bases). CDR3 length: 14 amino acids. V was clipped by 1 base and J by 5 bases, with 11 bases between them. Germline loops: CDR1 GTSNPN, CDR2 SVGIG (reference sequence). The CDR3 here is CAWSEQGTNEKLFF. The CDR3 nucleotides are TGTGCCTGGAGTGAGCAGGGTACCAATGAAAAACTGTTTTTT.

The chain has TRBV19 and TRBJ2-7, with TRBD1 as a possible D gene (7 bases). CDR3 length: 16 residues. The germline gives CDR1 LNHDA, CDR2 SQIVND (reference sequence). V was pared by 3 bases and J by 0 bases, with 15 bases between. The DNA of the CDR3 is TGTGCCAGTAGTATTGCAGGGGGGCCATCCTCCTACGAGCAGTACTTC. Translation: CASSIAGGPSSYEQYF.

The rearrangement joins TRBV4-1 to TRBJ2-4; 8 bases agree with TRBD1. The trim removed 6 bases at V and 7 bases at J, leaving 5 bases unmatched. This CDR3 region has 13 residues. The germline gives CDR1 MGHRA, CDR2 YSYEKL. The CDR3 DNA is TGCGCCAGCAGTTACACAGGGGGGAACATTCAGTACTTC. This sequence encodes CASSYTGGNIQYF.